This T cell receptor (beta chain) came from a study of T cell responses to AZD1222 COVID-19 vaccine. This table comes from immunoSEQ multiplex PCR, and its TCRdb copy is limited to in-frame clones, with some not included. The sample includes 15,000 to 20,000 clones, roughly 86% of them seen just once. Study-level results: Reportedly, nearly half the spike-specific TCRs target unmutated variant regions. Only after the peak T cell response were repertoires sampled. Donors, mostly white British, included more females; clonal diversity was possibly underestimated. At baseline, seropositivity was found in only a handful of AZD1222 recipients.

Turning to this clone: What it binds is not known.

This CDR3 is 18 amino acids long. Germline CDR1 is SEHNR and CDR2 is FQNEAQ (reference sequence). Unmatched junction bases numbered 22, after V lost 6 bases and J lost 9 bases. The chain combines TRBV7-9 with TRBJ2-1; 8 bases are shared with TRBD2. The origin of this receptor is an adult who received the AZD1222 COVID-19 vaccine. This sample comprised peripheral blood, obtained 28 days after the second AZD1222 dose. The CDR3 DNA sequence: TGTGCCAGCAGGCCCAGCCTAACAGGTGCGGGAGGATTGGGTGAGCAGTTCTTC. This translates into CASRPSLTGAGGLGEQFF.